This section outlines one T cell receptor (beta chain) sequence together with its context. The V gene lost 6 bases and the J gene lost 0 bases, with 11 bases spanning the gap. This CDR3 spans 13 amino acids. In germline, CDR1 is SQVTM, CDR2 ANQGSEA. This sample is part of a study of blood T cell repertoires in COVID-19. At the level of the study: Acute-phase and convalescent COVID-19 samples originated in the United States, Italy and Spain. PBMCs, B-cell-depleted T cells, or T cells provided the cDNA or gDNA that made up the material.

Only in-frame clones appear in the TCRdb table, and some are missing; sequencing was by immunoSEQ multiplex PCR. The top ten hold approximately 4% of the sample, which has approximately 200,000 clones, 88% seen once. Input material: peripheral blood. This chain connects TRBV29-1 to TRBJ1-1; D remains ambiguous. This receptor was taken from a woman under 40 with acute or convalescent COVID-19. DNA of the CDR3: TGCAGCGTCCGTCACGGTTTGAACACTGAAGCTTTCTTT. Residues: CSVRHGLNTEAFF.